A single sample gave rise to the 26 T cell receptor beta chains below, sequenced in a study of CD8+ T cells in alopecia areata. Reverse transcription of extracted RNA yielded cDNA, which provided the sequencing template. The table came from immunoSEQ multiplex PCR; TCRdb's copy has only in-frame clones and leaves some out. The data contain some 160,000 clones, about three fifths of them seen just once; the ten biggest clones take up 35% to 45%. Sequencing was performed on CD8+ T cells sorted from blood. Receptors originate from a human donor in good health.

V and J are TRBV7-2 and TRBJ2-3, with no clear D. The CDR3 has 15 amino acids. CDR1 and CDR2 (germline): SGHTA, FQGNSA. Trimming removed 1 base at V and 4 bases at J, with 12 bases between. CDR3 sequence: CASSLGVSLADTQYF. The CDR3 DNA sequence: TGTGCCAGCAGCTTAGGTGTTAGCCTGGCAGATACGCAGTATTTT.

The J gene is TRBJ1-2, the V gene TRBV29-1, with TRBD1 matching 9 bases. Trimming removed 6 bases from V and 4 bases from J; junction bases left unmatched: 18. The length of the CDR3 is 17 residues. The germline CDR1 and CDR2 sequences are SQVTM and ANQGSEA. The CDR3 is CSVPGRDRALPGYGYTF. The CDR3 DNA sequence: TGCAGCGTCCCGGGCCGGGACAGGGCCCTACCTGGCTATGGCTACACCTTC.

The J gene is TRBJ2-1, the V gene TRBV2; 13 bases fit TRBD2. The ends lost 6 bases at V and 5 bases at J; junction bases unmatched: 4. The CDR3 length is 15 residues. The germline V gene encodes CDR1 SNHLY and CDR2 FYNNEI. CDR3 sequence (DNA): TGTGCCAGCAGGGGACTAGCGGGACCAAACAATGAGCAGTTCTTC. Translated: CASRGLAGPNNEQFF. Supplemented by reference TRBV2 and TRBJ2-1, the full variable domain reads EPEVTQTPSHQVTQMGQEVILRCVPISNHLYFYWYRQILGQKVEFLVSFYNNEISEKSEIFDDQFSVERPDGSNFTLKIRSTKLEDSAMYFCASRGLAGPNNEQFFGPGTRLTVL.

The chain is built from TRBV15 and TRBJ1-5, with 8 bases lining up with TRBD1. J lost 4 bases, V lost 3 bases, and 14 bases had no gene match. CDR3 length: 18 residues. Germline CDR1 is LNHNV and CDR2 is YYDKDF (reference sequence). The CDR3 is CATSRHPTGTGRNQPQHF. The CDR3 region has the DNA TGTGCCACCAGCAGGCATCCCACCGGGACAGGACGAAATCAGCCCCAGCATTTT.

The chain combines TRBV29-1 with TRBJ1-2, with 7 nucleotides matching TRBD1. Per germline, CDR1 SQVTM and CDR2 ANQGSEA. This CDR3 contains 14 residues. Trimming removed 3 bases from V and 0 bases from J; junction bases left unmatched: 4. In DNA form, the CDR3 reads TGCAGCGTTGACGACAGGGTACCTAACTATGGCTACACCTTC. Amino acid sequence: CSVDDRVPNYGYTF.

This clone has a handful of counts. The chain joins TRBV7-9 to TRBJ2-1, with 7 positions matching TRBD2. The CDR3 extends over 16 amino acids. Germline lookup yields CDR1 SEHNR and CDR2 FQNEAQ (reference sequence). V was pared by 4 bases and J by 5 bases, with 11 bases of the junction left unmatched. CDR3: CASSYGRFSINNEQFF. The CDR3 region has the DNA TGTGCCAGCAGCTACGGGAGGTTCTCCATAAACAATGAGCAGTTCTTC.

The chain is built from TRBV2 and TRBJ1-2, with D uncertain. The CDR3 has 14 amino acids. Germline CDR1 is SNHLY and CDR2 is FYNNEI. V gave up 0 bases and J gave up 4 bases, with 9 bases separating them. CDR3 residues: CASSEATGSYGYTF. The CDR3 DNA reads TGTGCCAGCAGTGAAGCTACCGGGAGCTATGGCTACACCTTC.

This clone was seen only once. Other DNA sequences from this sample encode an identical CDR3 as well. The chain recombines TRBV2 with TRBJ2-7; D unresolved. CDR1 is SNHLY and CDR2 is FYNNEI in the germline V gene. There are 11 residues in the CDR3. V shed 1 base and J shed 4 bases, with 2 bases lying between them. The CDR3 protein is CASSEGYEQYF. Written as DNA, the CDR3 is TGTGCCAGCAGTGAAGGGTACGAGCAGTACTTC. Combining the CDR3 with reference TRBV2 and TRBJ2-7 gives the whole variable domain EPEVTQTPSHQVTQMGQEVILRCVPISNHLYFYWYRQILGQKVEFLVSFYNNEISEKSEIFDDQFSVERPDGSNFTLKIRSTKLEDSAMYFCASSEGYEQYFGPGTRLTVT.

In its sample, this clone was seen a few times. The J gene is TRBJ1-4, the V gene TRBV4-2; D is undetermined. The CDR3 is 14 residues long. Per the germline V gene, CDR1 is LGHNA and CDR2 is YNFKEQ. Trimming removed 5 bases at V and 6 bases at J, with 13 bases between. The CDR3 region has the DNA TGTGCCAGCAGCGGGTGGGAAGAGGATGAAAAACTGTTTTTT. Translated, it gives CASSGWEEDEKLFF.

The rearrangement uses TRBV29-1 and TRBJ2-7; 8 bases fit TRBD1. The CDR3 covers 12 residues. V lost 6 bases, J lost 5 bases, and 6 bases stayed unmatched. Germline values: CDR1 SQVTM, CDR2 ANQGSEA. The CDR3 coding sequence is TGCAGCGTAGCAAACAGGGGGGACGAGCAGTACTTC. It specifies CSVANRGDEQYF.

V gene TRBV27 combines with J gene TRBJ2-2; TRBD2 agrees at 7 bases. Germline CDR1 is MNHEY and CDR2 is SMNVEV (reference sequence). J lost 3 bases, V lost 7 bases, and 11 bases had no gene match. The length of the CDR3 is 16 residues. The CDR3 DNA reads as TGTGCCAGCACCTCACCCACTAGCGTGGACACCGGGGAGCTGTTTTTT. This translates into CASTSPTSVDTGELFF.

In its sample, this clone was seen a few times. The DNA for the CDR3 is TGTGCCAGCAGTAGGGACAGGGGGCCGGGAGACGAGCAGTACTTC. Translation: CASSRDRGPGDEQYF. V usage is TRBV16 and J usage is TRBJ2-7, with 12 bases fitting TRBD1. The CDR3 covers 15 residues. With V trimmed by 6 bases and J by 5 bases, 8 bases remained unmatched. CDR1 KGHSY and CDR2 FQNENV come from the germline V gene.

Only a few counts were recorded for this clone. The chain carries TRBV23-1 and TRBJ2-1, with unresolved D. TRBV23-1 is flagged as an ORF with uncertain function. Trimming took 2 bases from V and 7 from J, leaving 3 bases between them. The CDR3 runs to 11 residues. The CDR3 DNA sequence: TGCGCCAGCAGTCAAGATAATGAGCAGTTCTTC. Amino acid sequence: CASSQDNEQFF.

This clone came up once. The V call is TRBV5-6, the J call TRBJ2-4, with D maybe TRBD1 (5 bases). CDR3 length: 17 residues. V was shortened by 1 base and J by 7 bases, with 21 bases between the two germline ends. Germline V gives CDR1 SGHDT, CDR2 YYEEEE. The CDR3 reads CASSLSVVQDLENIQYF. DNA of the CDR3: TGTGCCAGCAGCTTGTCGGTGGTACAGGATTTAGAGAACATTCAGTACTTC.

The table lists this clone with a few counts. This chain joins TRBV27 and TRBJ2-1; D is possibly TRBD1 or TRBD2 (5 bases each). This CDR3 is built from 17 residues. The germline V gene has CDR1 MNHEY and CDR2 SMNVEV (reference sequence). Trimming stripped 5 bases from V and 0 bases from J, with 17 bases between. CDR3 residues: CASSHTPPGTSYNEQFF. The CDR3 DNA reads TGTGCCAGCAGTCATACCCCTCCCGGGACCTCCTACAATGAGCAGTTCTTC.

As regards this clone: Within the sample, other DNA sequences also encode this same CDR3. V is TRBV5-1 and J is TRBJ2-1; unclear D gene. This CDR3 is built from 14 residues. Germline V gene data show CDR1 as SGHRS and CDR2 as YFSETQ. V was trimmed by 0 bases and J by 2 bases, leaving 6 bases between them. The CDR3, as DNA: TGCGCCAGCAGCTTGGCCGGCGCCTACAATGAGCAGTTCTTC. Its protein product is CASSLAGAYNEQFF. Full variable domain (rest looked up from reference TRBV5-1 and TRBJ2-1): KAGVTQTPRYLIKTRGQQVTLSCSPISGHRSVSWYQQTPGQGLQFLFEYFSETQRNKGNFPGRFSGRQFSNSRSEMNVSTLELGDSALYLCASSLAGAYNEQFFGPGTRLTVL.

This chain uses TRBV29-1 with TRBJ2-2, with 10 bases lining up with TRBD2. The trim removed 4 bases at V and 1 base at J, leaving 9 bases unmatched. The CDR3 is 17 residues long. The germline V gene has CDR1 SQVTM and CDR2 ANQGSEA. CDR3 coding DNA: TGCAGCGTTGTGGGGAAGCGGGAGGGGCTGAACACCGGGGAGCTGTTTTTT. It translates to CSVVGKREGLNTGELFF.

The chain is built from TRBV7-9 and TRBJ2-1; weak D call: TRBD1 (6 bases). The V and J ends lost 7 bases and 5 bases respectively, with 18 bases between them. The CDR3 extends over 15 amino acids. Germline CDR1 SEHNR, CDR2 FQNEAQ (reference sequence). This CDR3 reads CASTVPSRGNNEQFF. CDR3 nucleotides: TGTGCCAGCACCGTCCCCTCGAGGGGGAACAATGAGCAGTTCTTC.

The chain couples TRBV14 to TRBJ2-5; TRBD2 matches at 7 bases. Germline V gene data show CDR1 as SGHDN and CDR2 as FVKESK. There are 15 residues in the CDR3. Losses at the gene ends were 0 bases for V and 2 bases for J; bases not matched to a gene: 3. The CDR3 DNA reads as TGTGCCAGCAGCCAAGAACTAGCGCATCAAGAGACCCAGTACTTC. Its translation: CASSQELAHQETQYF.

This chain links TRBV13 with TRBJ2-5; D remains unclear. Germline V lookup: CDR1 PRHDT, CDR2 FYEKMQ (reference sequence). The CDR3 is 14 residues long. The V and J ends lost 5 bases and 2 bases respectively, with 12 bases between them. As DNA, the CDR3 is TGTGCCAGCAGCCTCATGATAGGGCAAGAGACCCAGTACTTC. It yields the protein CASSLMIGQETQYF.

This clone was seen more than once but under ten times. The chain joins TRBV6-6 to TRBJ2-7; 7 positions match TRBD1. The V and J ends lost 5 bases and 1 base, in that order; junction bases with no gene match: 8. Germline loops: CDR1 MNHNY, CDR2 SVGAGI (reference sequence). This CDR3 is 15 amino acids long. CDR3 sequence reads: CASSQQGTASYEQYF. CDR3 sequence (DNA): TGTGCCAGCAGTCAGCAGGGGACAGCTTCCTACGAGCAGTACTTC.

V is TRBV28 and J is TRBJ2-7; 11 bases agree with TRBD1. The CDR3 contains 14 residues. CDR1 is MDHEN, CDR2 SYDVKM, per germline. Unmatched junction bases numbered 6, after V lost 5 bases and J lost 6 bases. CDR3 protein: CASSRTGTGGEQYF. CDR3 DNA sequence: TGTGCCAGCAGTCGAACCGGGACAGGGGGCGAGCAGTACTTC.

This clone was detected a few times. This chain joins TRBV30 and TRBJ1-4; D is undetermined. Per the germline V gene, CDR1 is GTSNPN and CDR2 is SVGIG (reference sequence). The CDR3 spans 14 residues. Trimming shortened V by 2 bases and J by 0 bases, and 7 bases separated the two germline ends. The DNA for the CDR3 is TGTGCCTGGAGTTTTACAGCAACTAATGAAAAACTGTTTTTT. Protein product: CAWSFTATNEKLFF.

The rearrangement links TRBV9 to TRBJ2-1; 7 bases agree with TRBD1. The trim removed 3 bases at V and 3 bases at J, leaving 6 bases unmatched. The CDR3 has 15 amino acids. Germline lookup yields CDR1 SGDLS and CDR2 YYNGEE. The CDR3 DNA reads TGTGCCAGCAGCGCTCCAGGGGGTAGCTACAATGAGCAGTTCTTC. Amino acids: CASSAPGGSYNEQFF. Full variable domain (remainder filled in from reference TRBV9 and TRBJ2-1): DSGVTQTPKHLITATGQRVTLRCSPRSGDLSVYWYQQSLDQGLQFLIQYYNGEERAKGNILERFSAQQFPDLHSELNLSSLELGDSALYFCASSAPGGSYNEQFFGPGTRLTVL.

This clone was recorded a few times. This sequence joins TRBV9 and TRBJ1-5, with D possibly TRBD1 on 5 matching bases. The CDR3 consists of 14 residues. Between the trimmed V and J ends, which lost 0 bases and 7 bases, there was a span of 11 bases. Germline CDR1 SGDLS, CDR2 YYNGEE. CDR3 sequence reads: CASSVEGAWQPQHF. The CDR3, as DNA: TGTGCCAGCAGCGTAGAAGGGGCTTGGCAGCCCCAGCATTTT.

The chain links TRBV29-1 to TRBJ2-3; the D is unclear. Looked up from germline, CDR1 is SQVTM and CDR2 is ANQGSEA. V gave up 4 bases and J gave up 1 base, with 21 bases separating them. This CDR3 has 17 amino acids. The CDR3 protein is CSVVSTQATSGTDTQYF. The DNA of the CDR3 is TGCAGCGTTGTATCGACCCAAGCGACATCTGGCACAGATACGCAGTATTTT.